This T cell receptor (beta chain) originates from a study of blood T cell repertoires in COVID-19. The V gene's germline CDR1 is MNHEY and CDR2 SVGEGT. V shed 3 bases and J shed 7 bases, with 13 bases lying between them. The CDR3 is 15 residues long. Sequencing used immunoSEQ multiplex PCR; TCRdb keeps in-frame clones, though not all of them. The sample has under 200,000 clones, more than 70% seen once. This clone has a handful of counts. Material for sequencing was peripheral blood. The receptor was derived from a man younger than 35 with active or convalescent COVID-19. The V gene is TRBV6-2 or TRBV6-3, the J gene TRBJ1-6; D is possibly TRBD1 (6 bases). In nucleotides, the CDR3 is TGTGCCAGCAGTTATGGACAGCCAGCGAATTCACCCCTCCACTTT. It translates to CASSYGQPANSPLHF.